Detailed here is one T cell receptor beta chain. The antigen remains unidentified. Sequencing used immunoSEQ multiplex PCR; TCRdb keeps in-frame clones, though not all of them. This sample has more than 150,000 clones, with over 70% found just once. This specimen comes from a study of T cell responses to AZD1222 COVID-19 vaccine. Study observations and caveats: Vaccination with two AZD1222 doses was followed by a rise in Spike-specific TCR breadth and depth.

The sample consisted of peripheral blood, taken 28 days after the second AZD1222 dose. The receptor comes from an adult who received the AZD1222 COVID-19 vaccine.

CDR3 DNA sequence: TGTGCCAGCAGCGTACAGGTGAACACTGAAGCTTTCTTT. It translates to CASSVQVNTEAFF. The chain uses TRBV9 and TRBJ1-1; D is unclear. Trimming removed 1 base from V and 0 bases from J, with 4 bases in between. CDR1 and CDR2 (germline): SGDLS, YYNGEE. The CDR3 contains 13 residues.